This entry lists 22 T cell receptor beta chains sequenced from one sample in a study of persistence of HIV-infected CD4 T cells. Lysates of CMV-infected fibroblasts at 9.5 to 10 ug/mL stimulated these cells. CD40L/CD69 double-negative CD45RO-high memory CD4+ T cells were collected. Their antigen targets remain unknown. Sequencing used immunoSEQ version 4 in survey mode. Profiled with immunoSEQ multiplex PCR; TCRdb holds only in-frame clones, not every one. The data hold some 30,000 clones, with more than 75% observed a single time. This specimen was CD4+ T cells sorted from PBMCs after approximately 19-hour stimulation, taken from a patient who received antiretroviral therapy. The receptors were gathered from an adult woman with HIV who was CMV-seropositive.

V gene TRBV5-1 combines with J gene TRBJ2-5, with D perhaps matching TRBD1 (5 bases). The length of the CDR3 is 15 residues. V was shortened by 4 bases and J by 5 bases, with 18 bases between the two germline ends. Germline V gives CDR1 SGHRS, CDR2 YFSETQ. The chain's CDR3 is CASSQGRSTMETQYF. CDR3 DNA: TGCGCCAGCAGCCAGGGCCGTTCTACGATGGAGACCCAGTACTTC.

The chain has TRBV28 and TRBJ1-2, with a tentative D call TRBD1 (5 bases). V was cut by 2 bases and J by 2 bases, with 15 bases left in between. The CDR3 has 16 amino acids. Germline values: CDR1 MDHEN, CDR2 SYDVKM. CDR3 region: CASSLRGRGANYGYTF. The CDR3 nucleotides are TGTGCCAGCAGTTTAAGGGGTAGAGGAGCCAACTATGGCTACACCTTC.

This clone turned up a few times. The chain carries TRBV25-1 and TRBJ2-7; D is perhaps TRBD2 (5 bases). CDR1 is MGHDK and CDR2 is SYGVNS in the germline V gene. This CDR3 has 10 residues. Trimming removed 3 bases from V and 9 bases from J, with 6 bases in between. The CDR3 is CASSDEGQYF. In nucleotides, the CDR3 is TGTGCCAGCAGTGATGAGGGGCAGTACTTC.

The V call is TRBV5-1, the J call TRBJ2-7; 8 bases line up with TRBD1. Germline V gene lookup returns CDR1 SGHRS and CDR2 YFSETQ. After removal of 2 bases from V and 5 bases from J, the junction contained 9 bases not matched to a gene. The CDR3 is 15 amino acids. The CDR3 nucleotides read TGCGCCAGCAGCTTAAACGGACAGGGCGGCCACGAGCAGTACTTC. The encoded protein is CASSLNGQGGHEQYF.

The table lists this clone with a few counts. The CDR3 nucleotides are TGTGCCAGCAGCTTGGGATCAGGGGTCTACGAGCAGTACTTC. As protein: CASSLGSGVYEQYF. V gene TRBV5-6 combines with J gene TRBJ2-7, with a weak D call TRBD1 (6 bases). The CDR3 sequence is 14 residues long. Per the germline V gene, CDR1 is SGHDT and CDR2 is YYEEEE. The V end was cut by 0 bases, the J end by 3 bases, with 10 bases between.

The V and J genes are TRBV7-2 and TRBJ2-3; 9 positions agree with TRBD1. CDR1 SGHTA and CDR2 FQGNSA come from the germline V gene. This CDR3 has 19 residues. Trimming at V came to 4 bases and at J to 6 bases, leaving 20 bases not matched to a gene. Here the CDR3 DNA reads TGTGCCAGCAGCTCCGCCGGACAGGGGATGGGGCGGCGACGGGATACGCAGTATTTT. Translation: CASSSAGQGMGRRRDTQYF.

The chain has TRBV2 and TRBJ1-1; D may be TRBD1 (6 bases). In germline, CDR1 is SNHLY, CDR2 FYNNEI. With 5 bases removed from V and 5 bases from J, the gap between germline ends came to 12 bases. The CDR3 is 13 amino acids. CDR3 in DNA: TGTGCCAGCAGTCGGGACCAGGGGACTGAAGCTTTCTTT. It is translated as CASSRDQGTEAFF.

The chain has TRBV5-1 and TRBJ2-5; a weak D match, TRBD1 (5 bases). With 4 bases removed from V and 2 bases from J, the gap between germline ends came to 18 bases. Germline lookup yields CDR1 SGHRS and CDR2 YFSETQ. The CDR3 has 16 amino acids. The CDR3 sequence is CASSQGLGSQQETQYF. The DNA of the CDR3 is TGCGCCAGCAGCCAGGGTTTGGGCAGTCAGCAAGAGACCCAGTACTTC.

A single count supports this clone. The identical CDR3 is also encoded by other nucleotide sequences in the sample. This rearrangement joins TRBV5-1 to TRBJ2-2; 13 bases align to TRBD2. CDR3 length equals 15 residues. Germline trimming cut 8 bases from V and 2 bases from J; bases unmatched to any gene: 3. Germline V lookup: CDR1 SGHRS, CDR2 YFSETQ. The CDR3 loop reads CASRLAGGNTGELFF. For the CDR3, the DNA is TGCGCCAGTAGACTAGCGGGGGGCAACACCGGGGAGCTGTTTTTT.

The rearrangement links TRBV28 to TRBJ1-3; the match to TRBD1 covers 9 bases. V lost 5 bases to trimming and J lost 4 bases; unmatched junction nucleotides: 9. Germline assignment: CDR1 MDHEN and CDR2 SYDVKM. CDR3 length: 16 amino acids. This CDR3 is CASSIPGQGYGNTIYF. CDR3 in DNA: TGTGCCAGCAGTATTCCGGGACAGGGATACGGAAACACCATATATTTT.

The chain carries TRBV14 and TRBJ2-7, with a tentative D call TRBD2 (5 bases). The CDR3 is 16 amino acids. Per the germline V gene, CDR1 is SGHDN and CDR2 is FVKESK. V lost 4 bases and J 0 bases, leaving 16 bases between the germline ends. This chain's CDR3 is CASSPGVTAISYEQYF. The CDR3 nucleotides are TGTGCCAGCAGCCCCGGGGTAACAGCCATCTCCTACGAGCAGTACTTC.

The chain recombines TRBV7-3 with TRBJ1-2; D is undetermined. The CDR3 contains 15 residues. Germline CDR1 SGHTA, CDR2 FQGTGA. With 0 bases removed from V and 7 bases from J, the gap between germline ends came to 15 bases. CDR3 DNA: TGTGCCAGCAGCTTAACAGGAGGAGGGCTAGGTGGCTACACCTTC. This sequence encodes CASSLTGGGLGGYTF.

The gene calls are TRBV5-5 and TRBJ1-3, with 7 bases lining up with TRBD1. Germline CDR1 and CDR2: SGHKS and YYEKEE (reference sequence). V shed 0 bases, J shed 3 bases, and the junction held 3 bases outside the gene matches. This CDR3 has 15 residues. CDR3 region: CASSLEGAGGNTIYF. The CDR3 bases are TGTGCCAGCAGCTTGGAGGGGGCTGGTGGAAACACCATATATTTT.

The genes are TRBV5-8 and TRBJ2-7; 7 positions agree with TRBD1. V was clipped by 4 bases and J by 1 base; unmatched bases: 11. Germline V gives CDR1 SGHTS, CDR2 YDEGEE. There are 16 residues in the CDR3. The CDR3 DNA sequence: TGTGCCAGCAGCGCTATACAGGGGATCCGGTCCTACGAGCAGTACTTC. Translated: CASSAIQGIRSYEQYF.

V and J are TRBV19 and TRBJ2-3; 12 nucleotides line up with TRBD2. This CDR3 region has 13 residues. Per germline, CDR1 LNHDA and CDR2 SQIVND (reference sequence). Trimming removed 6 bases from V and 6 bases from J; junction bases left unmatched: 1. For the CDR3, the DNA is TGTGCCAGTAGCGGGACTAGCGGGGATACGCAGTATTTT. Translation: CASSGTSGDTQYF.

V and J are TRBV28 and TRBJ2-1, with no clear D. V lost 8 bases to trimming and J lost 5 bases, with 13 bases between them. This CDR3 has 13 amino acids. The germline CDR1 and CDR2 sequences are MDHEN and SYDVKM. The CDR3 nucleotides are TGTGCCAGCGGAAGGTCGGTGCACAATGAGCAGTTCTTC. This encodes CASGRSVHNEQFF. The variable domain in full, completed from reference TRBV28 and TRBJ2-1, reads DVKVTQSSRYLVKRTGEKVFLECVQDMDHENMFWYRQDPGLGLRLIYFSYDVKMKEKGDIPEGYSVSREKKERFSLILESASTNQTSMYLCASGRSVHNEQFFGPGTRLTVL.

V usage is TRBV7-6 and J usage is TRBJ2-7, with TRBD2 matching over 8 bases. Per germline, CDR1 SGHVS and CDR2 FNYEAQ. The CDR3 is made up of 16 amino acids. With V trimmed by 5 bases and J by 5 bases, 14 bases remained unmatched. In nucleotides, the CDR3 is TGTGCCAGCAGCCTCGAGGCGAGCGGGAGAGGGAACGAGCAGTACTTC. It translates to CASSLEASGRGNEQYF.

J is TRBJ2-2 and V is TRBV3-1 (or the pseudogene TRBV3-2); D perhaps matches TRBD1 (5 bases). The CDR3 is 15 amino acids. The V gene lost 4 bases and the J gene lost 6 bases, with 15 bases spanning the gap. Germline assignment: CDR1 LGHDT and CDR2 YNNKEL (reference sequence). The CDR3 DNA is TGTGCCAGCAGCCGGACACTCTCCGGGTCCGGGGAGCTGTTTTTT. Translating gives CASSRTLSGSGELFF.

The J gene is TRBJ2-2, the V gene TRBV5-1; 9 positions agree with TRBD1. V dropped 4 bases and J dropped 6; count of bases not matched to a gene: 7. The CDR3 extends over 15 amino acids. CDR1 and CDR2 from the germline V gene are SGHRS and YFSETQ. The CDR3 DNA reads TGCGCCAGCAGCATTAGGACAGGGGACCCCGGGGAGCTGTTTTTT. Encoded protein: CASSIRTGDPGELFF.

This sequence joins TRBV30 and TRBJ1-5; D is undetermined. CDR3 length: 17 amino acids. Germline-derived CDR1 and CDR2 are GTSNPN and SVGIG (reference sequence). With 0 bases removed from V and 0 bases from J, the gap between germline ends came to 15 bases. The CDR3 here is CAWSVSAAKHSNQPQHF. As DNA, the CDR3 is TGTGCCTGGAGTGTATCGGCAGCTAAACATAGCAATCAGCCCCAGCATTTT.

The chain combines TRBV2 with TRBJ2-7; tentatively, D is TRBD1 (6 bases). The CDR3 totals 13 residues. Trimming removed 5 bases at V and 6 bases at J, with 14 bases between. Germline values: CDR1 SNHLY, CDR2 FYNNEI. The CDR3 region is CASSRRGPSEQYF. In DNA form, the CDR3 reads TGTGCCAGCAGTCGCAGGGGCCCCTCCGAGCAGTACTTC.

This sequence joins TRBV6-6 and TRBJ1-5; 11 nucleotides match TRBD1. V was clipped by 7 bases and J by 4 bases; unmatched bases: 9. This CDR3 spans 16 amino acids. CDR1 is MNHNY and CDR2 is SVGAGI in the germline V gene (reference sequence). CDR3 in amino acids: CASIVSGTGGNQPQHF. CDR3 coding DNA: TGTGCCAGCATTGTGTCCGGGACAGGGGGTAATCAGCCCCAGCATTTT.